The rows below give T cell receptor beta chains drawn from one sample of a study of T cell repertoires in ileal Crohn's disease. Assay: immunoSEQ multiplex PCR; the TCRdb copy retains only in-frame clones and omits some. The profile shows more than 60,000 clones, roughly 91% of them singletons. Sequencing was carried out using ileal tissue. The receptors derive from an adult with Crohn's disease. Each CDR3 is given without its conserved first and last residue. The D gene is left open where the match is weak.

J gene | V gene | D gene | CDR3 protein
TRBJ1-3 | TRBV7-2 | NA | ASSLALLWNTIY
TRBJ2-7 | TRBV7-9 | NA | ASSDRVFLEQY
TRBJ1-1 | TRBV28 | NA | ASTTWGGTEAF
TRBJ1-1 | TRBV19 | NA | ASTPQGTQKKTEAF
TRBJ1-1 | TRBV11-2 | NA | ASSLAGQGGAF
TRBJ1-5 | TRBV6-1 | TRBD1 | ASSESGTGNQPQH
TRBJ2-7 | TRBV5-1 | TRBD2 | ASNRAGGPEEQY
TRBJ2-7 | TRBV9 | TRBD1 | ASSPGDRAPEQY
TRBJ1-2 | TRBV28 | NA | ASSLMGRTSYGYT
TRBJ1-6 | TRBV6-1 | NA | ASSGGGSYNSPLH
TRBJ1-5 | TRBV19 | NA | ASSIEQVGQPQH
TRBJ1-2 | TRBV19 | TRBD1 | ASSWGDRGVPGYT
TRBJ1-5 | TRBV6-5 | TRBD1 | ASSPTGVNQPQH
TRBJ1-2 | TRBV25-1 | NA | ASSHPGHHYGYT
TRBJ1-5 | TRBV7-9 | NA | ASSPDTGWGNQPQH
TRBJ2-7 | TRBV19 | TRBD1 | ARAGQGLSYEQY
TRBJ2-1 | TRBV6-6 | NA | AVLSEAYNEQF